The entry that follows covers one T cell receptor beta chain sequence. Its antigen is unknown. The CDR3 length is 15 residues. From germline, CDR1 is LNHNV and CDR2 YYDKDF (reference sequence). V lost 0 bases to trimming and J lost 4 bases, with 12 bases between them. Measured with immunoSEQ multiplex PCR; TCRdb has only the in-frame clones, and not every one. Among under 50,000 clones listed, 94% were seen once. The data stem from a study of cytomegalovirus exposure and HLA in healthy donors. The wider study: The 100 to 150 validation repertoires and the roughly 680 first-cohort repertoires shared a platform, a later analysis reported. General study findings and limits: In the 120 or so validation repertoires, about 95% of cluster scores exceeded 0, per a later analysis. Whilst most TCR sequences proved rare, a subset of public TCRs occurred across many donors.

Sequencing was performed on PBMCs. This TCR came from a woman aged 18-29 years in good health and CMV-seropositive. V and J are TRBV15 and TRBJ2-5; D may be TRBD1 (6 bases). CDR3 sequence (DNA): TGTGCCACCAGCAGAGATTCTCGCAGGGGAGAGACCCAGTACTTC. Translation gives CATSRDSRRGETQYF.